This T cell receptor beta chain comes out of a study of tissue T cells after allogeneic stem cell transplantation. CDR1 and CDR2 (germline): LGHDT, YNNKEL (reference sequence). The CDR3 runs to 16 residues. V lost 4 bases to trimming and J lost 6 bases, with 18 bases between them. GI sites, liver, skin and spleen were taken after median 9.75 post-mortem hours. Details on this clone: Antigen specificity is unknown.

The table came from immunoSEQ multiplex PCR; TCRdb's copy has only in-frame clones and leaves some out. The table lists 2,000 or so clones, about 70% of them singletons. Notes on the study in general: Across patients, clones rarely overlapped, yet motif clusters were shared tissue-specifically. Only a limited share of tissue TCRs appeared in blood or spleen.

Here the sequenced sample was tissue from the stomach, taken at autopsy. This sequence originates from a female donor older than 55 with lung cancer. V and J are TRBV3-1 (or the pseudogene TRBV3-2) and TRBJ2-2, with D perhaps matching TRBD1 or TRBD2 (5 bases each). The CDR3 region is CASSPTQLRGPGELFF. The DNA of the CDR3 is TGTGCCAGCAGCCCGACCCAGCTTCGGGGACCCGGGGAGCTGTTTTTT.